One T cell receptor beta chain is described in this entry. This clonotype was detected many times. What antigen it recognizes has not been identified. No clone much larger than this one lies a single base away; base qualities are absent. This sample was included in a study of regulatory T cells in long-lasting Graves disease listed by TCRdb under 2021. With regard to the full study: In the newly diagnosed Graves' disease group, patients had been taking antithyroid drugs for less than 3 months. Peripheral blood TCR sequencing and RNA sequencing compared persistent Graves' disease patients with newly diagnosed Graves' disease patients. TCR sequencing covered around 13 persistent and roughly 20 newly diagnosed Graves' disease patients, approximately 33 samples in total. The study was conducted in China and was registered as a clinical trial. Broader findings and caveats from the paper: Persistent Graves' disease patients showed lower TCR Shannon entropy and fewer highly expanded clones than newly diagnosed patients, suggesting clonal expansion. The authors acknowledged the small sample size as a limitation that may reduce accuracy. Sequencing and analysis were restricted to the TCR beta chain. A larger number of public clonotypes was shared among persistent patients (around 2,700) than among newly diagnosed patients (about 990). Preferential use of TRBV28, TRBJ1-2 and TRBJ2-5 was observed in persistent disease, whereas TRBV20-1 and TRBJ2-1 were favored in newly diagnosed disease. Peripheral blood alone was examined, since thyroid tissue, which constituted the primary lesion, could not be accessed.

Inclusive of the bounding cysteine and phenylalanine, the CDR3 is 13 residues long. Only the CDR3 portion is preserved as DNA: 39 bases, with reading frame beginning at the first base. Cut back by 5 bases and 8 bases, the V and J ends lie 18 bases apart. The germline V gene (reference sequence) provides CDR1 GTSNPN and CDR2 SVGIG. Library creation used multiplex PCR. For sequencing, an Illumina HiSeq 4000 was employed. CDR3 regions were amplified by Arm-PCR with iRepertoire HTBI primers to construct TCR beta libraries. Gel purification was performed on PCR products prior to sequencing. As for the original processing: A total of around 66 TRBV and under 15 TRBJ segments were identified across samples and were used for gene usage analysis of CDR3 amino acid clonotypes. COPE and FqMerger were used to merge the filtered high-quality paired reads into contigs. BLAST was used to align contigs to IMGT TRBV, TRBD and TRBJ reference genes, with CDR3 defined following IMGT. Any clonotype with a frequency above 0.1% was classified as a highly expanded clone. Repertoire diversity was measured by Shannon entropy, and V-J evenness by the Gini coefficient. A clonotype found in more than one individual was treated as public. TCRdb ran its own pipeline on the public reads, namely fastp trimming at Q25 and MiXCR clone calling, and kept in-frame beta chains. Every entry covers one CDR3 protein and lists the most common genes and DNA from its rows. In this record, the V and J calls reflect TCRdb's handling and not the investigators' own analysis. This sample is represented by around 320,000 distinct CDR3 sequences; about a sixth of them were singletons. Roughly 27% of the sample lies in the top ten.

According to the study, the label for this sample's time point signals: newly diagnosed GD, antithyroid drugs for less than 3 months. For both TCR sequencing and RNA sequencing, RNA was extracted from PBMCs in TRIzol. Graves' disease was diagnosed according to American Thyroid Association guidelines. The patients came from an endocrinology department in Xi'an, China. Each patient gave about 10 milliliters of peripheral blood, collected in an EDTA anticoagulant tube. PBMCs were isolated by Ficoll Paque Plus density gradient separation without further T cell sorting. An Agilent 2100 Bioanalyzer and agarose gel were used to check RNA quality, and a NanoDrop 2000 was used to measure RNA concentration. These data were likewise used in another study, on T cells in Graves' hyperthyroidism and ophthalmopathy. That second publication adds: Stable Graves' hyperthyroidism was defined as no progression to ophthalmopathy during 18 months of follow-up. The hyperthyroidism patients were between 18 and 65 years old and newly diagnosed, with a disease duration of less than 2 months. The study excluded patients with uncontrolled infections, other autoimmune diseases, pregnancy or lactation. Diagnoses were based on clinical symptoms, serum thyroxine and TRAb, thyroid ultrasound and orbital computed tomography. The first round of RT-PCR for the TCR CDR3 was performed with the HTBI primer set and the Qiagen OneStep RT-PCR kit. Most expanded thyroid clonotypes (frequency above 0.001) were also detected in blood, suggesting blood repertoires may reflect thyroid immune responses. In cross-validation, a model built on a 13 V-J signature told ophthalmopathy apart from stable hyperthyroidism with under 90% sensitivity and around 81% specificity, and in testing the same model reached 80%/75%. In validation, progression to ophthalmopathy was predicted by the model with nearly 71% sensitivity and 72% to 80% specificity, a median of about 6.4 months before onset. To identify distinguishing TCR V-J signatures, a discovery cohort of 90 to 100 patients was used, comprising fewer than 45 with Graves' ophthalmopathy and around 57 with stable Graves' hyperthyroidism. An independent validation cohort of under 20 hyperthyroidism patients and some 15 patients who later progressed to ophthalmopathy tested prospective prediction of ophthalmopathy. The 95 to 100 discovery patients were randomly split 7:3 into training and test sets. In more than 5 Graves' hyperthyroidism patients, the study also compared T-cell repertoires from thyroid tissue with T-cell repertoires from blood. After blood sampling, hyperthyroidism patients were treated with methimazole at a starting dose of 30 mg daily, and ophthalmopathy patients were treated with high-dose intravenous methylprednisolone. Libraries were constructed in a second round of multiplex PCR, after which size selection and purification were performed. The libraries were sequenced on an Illumina HiSeq2000 using paired-end 100 bp reads. Raw data were processed with SOAPnuke, discarding reads with adapters, uncalled bases, mean Phred below 15, or no exact constant-primer or identifier match. COPE v1.2.5 was used to merge the high-quality paired reads, and each unique nucleotide sequence was defined as a clonotype. MiTCR v1.1 was used to align clonotypes to the IMGT TRBV, TRBD and TRBJ reference segments. Only V-J combinations with frequency above 0.0001, covering 99% to 99.2% of repertoires, were analysed. The TCS score was defined as F50 (clonal expansion) divided by E x V (chaos), with BLOSUM62-based TCRdist calculated between CDR3 peptides within each V-J. Welch's t-statistics and random forest reduced roughly 530 V-J features to fewer than 15, which were used in a naive Bayes classifier (R e1071). Sample size was not statistically predetermined, and blinding of investigators to group allocation was not performed. The paper reports TCR Vbeta CDR3 sequencing of over 120 peripheral blood samples: under 45 ophthalmopathy, fewer than 80 hyperthyroidism and about 17 progressor patients.

Recombination linked TRBV30 to TRBJ1-2, with no D gene named confidently. The sequenced sample was peripheral blood mononuclear cells (PBMCs), obtained at new diagnosis, from a patient treated with antithyroid drugs. This clonotype was sampled from a man aged 35 to 55 with Graves disease. Donor details come from another sample of the same person, matched by shared clones. The nucleotide sequence reads TGTGCCTGGCTCAACGAAGCTACTGACGGCTACACCTTC. This translates into CAWLNEATDGYTF.